A single sample gave rise to the 24 T cell receptor beta chains below, sequenced in a study of blood T cell repertoires in COVID-19. The assay was immunoSEQ multiplex PCR, and TCRdb's table has in-frame clones only and misses some. The sample consists of about 100,000 clones, approximately 86% of them appearing once. Sequencing input: PBMCs or T cells enriched from blood (not recorded which). The receptors come from a woman aged 45-65 years who had recovered from COVID-19.

The genes are TRBV24-1 and TRBJ2-3; D unclear. V was cut by 0 bases and J by 10 bases, with 7 bases left in between. CDR1 and CDR2 (germline): KGHDR, SFDVKD. The CDR3 is made up of 12 amino acids. The CDR3 DNA reads as TGTGCCACCAGTGATTTGGTCTTTCCGCAGTATTTT. It encodes CATSDLVFPQYF.

The rearrangement joins TRBV5-1 to TRBJ2-5; 9 bases align to TRBD2. The germline CDR1 and CDR2 sequences are SGHRS and YFSETQ. This CDR3 is 16 amino acids long. V lost 7 bases, J lost 2 bases, and 12 bases stayed unmatched. The CDR3 reads CASWGRREGRQETQYF. In DNA, the CDR3 is TGCGCCAGCTGGGGGAGGCGGGAGGGCCGGCAAGAGACCCAGTACTTC.

This rearrangement joins TRBV5-1 to TRBJ2-7; perhaps TRBD1 as D (6 bases). This CDR3 spans 14 amino acids. Looked up from germline, CDR1 is SGHRS and CDR2 is YFSETQ. V shed 4 bases and J shed 7 bases, with 18 bases lying between them. For the CDR3, the DNA is TGCGCCAGCAGCATTGACAGGAGGTCCGGAGAGCAGTACTTC. Its protein product is CASSIDRRSGEQYF.

The rearrangement uses TRBV6-5 and TRBJ2-1, with 11 bases lining up with TRBD2. Germline-derived CDR1 and CDR2 are MNHEY and SVGAGI. V dropped 0 bases and J dropped 7; count of bases not matched to a gene: 2. There are 15 residues in the CDR3. This CDR3 is CASSYSSGGANEQFF. CDR3 nucleotides: TGTGCCAGCAGTTACTCTAGCGGGGGGGCGAATGAGCAGTTCTTC.

The chain links TRBV27 to TRBJ2-1, with a possible D match to TRBD2 (7 bases). Trimming cost V 4 bases and J 2 bases, with 21 bases left between them. The germline CDR1 and CDR2 sequences are MNHEY and SMNVEV (reference sequence). The CDR3 has 18 residues. CDR3: CASSSFYLGGAPYNEQFF. The CDR3 DNA sequence: TGTGCCAGCAGTTCGTTTTACCTAGGGGGGGCTCCCTACAATGAGCAGTTCTTC.

The rearrangement joins TRBV7-9 to TRBJ2-7, with 8 bases fitting TRBD1. Germline CDR1 SEHNR, CDR2 FQNEAQ (reference sequence). Unmatched junction bases numbered 9, after V lost 2 bases and J lost 3 bases. The CDR3 runs to 16 residues. The CDR3 region has the DNA TGTGCCAGCAGCTTATACACAGGGGGGCTTGACTACGAGCAGTACTTC. It translates to CASSLYTGGLDYEQYF.

On this clone itself: This CDR3 is also generated by other DNA sequences in the sample. V gene TRBV6-5 combines with J gene TRBJ1-2; 10 bases fit TRBD1. The CDR3 extends over 13 amino acids. J was trimmed by 8 bases and V by 5 bases; bases with no gene match: 5. Germline values: CDR1 MNHEY, CDR2 SVGAGI. CDR3 DNA: TGTGCCAGCAGTCTCGGACAGGGGGGCGGCTACACCTTC. Translated, it gives CASSLGQGGGYTF.

The V gene is TRBV4-1, the J gene TRBJ1-2, with TRBD1 as a possible D gene (6 bases). Trimming cost V 2 bases and J 4 bases, with 17 bases left between them. The CDR3 is 16 residues long. CDR1 is MGHRA and CDR2 is YSYEKL in the germline V gene. CDR3 region: CASSQFTSGDLYGYTF. CDR3 in DNA: TGCGCCAGCAGCCAATTCACCTCAGGGGACCTCTATGGCTACACCTTC.

The rearrangement uses TRBV7-2 and TRBJ2-1, with a tentative D call TRBD1 (5 bases). Trimming removed 4 bases at V and 4 bases at J, with 8 bases between. Germline V gives CDR1 SGHTA, CDR2 FQGNSA. The CDR3 spans 13 residues. As DNA, the CDR3 is TGTGCCAGCAGCTACGACAGTTACAATGAGCAGTTCTTC. Amino acids: CASSYDSYNEQFF.

The chain is built from TRBV5-6 and TRBJ1-1, with TRBD1 matching over 9 bases. After removal of 4 bases from V and 10 bases from J, the junction contained 8 bases not matched to a gene. CDR1 is SGHDT and CDR2 is YYEEEE in the germline V gene. The CDR3 covers 13 residues. The CDR3 sequence: CASSPGTGYGAFF. The DNA of the CDR3 is TGTGCCAGCAGCCCAGGGACAGGGTACGGAGCTTTCTTT.

Regarding this clone: One junction end does not reproduce the germline sequence, and a read error may be involved. The rearrangement links TRBV7-3 to TRBJ2-2, with 7 bases matching TRBD2. Germline CDR1 and CDR2: SGHTA and FQGTGA. The length of the CDR3 is 16 residues. In DNA form, the CDR3 reads TGTGCCAGCAGCCTAACGTCACGGGGGGTCGCCGGGGAGCTGTTTTTT. Amino acids: CASSLTSRGVAGELFF.

This chain links TRBV5-1 with TRBJ1-4, with 9 positions matching TRBD1. Germline CDR1 reads SGHRS; CDR2 reads YFSETQ. This CDR3 spans 15 amino acids. Trimming at V came to 4 bases and at J to 7 bases, leaving 8 bases not matched to a gene. CDR3 coding DNA: TGCGCCAGCAGCCTAATGGGACAGGGAGGTGAAAAACTGTTTTTT. Translated, it gives CASSLMGQGGEKLFF.

The chain recombines TRBV24-1 with TRBJ2-2; the match to TRBD2 covers 11 bases. The CDR3 runs 18 residues. After removal of 0 bases from V and 1 base from J, the junction contained 3 bases not matched to a gene. Germline V gene data show CDR1 as KGHDR and CDR2 as SFDVKD. In nucleotides, the CDR3 is TGTGCCACCAGTGATTTGGCTAGCGGGGGGATGAACACCGGGGAGCTGTTTTTT. Translated, it gives CATSDLASGGMNTGELFF.

CDR3 in amino acids: CASSFGRNTEAFF. The CDR3 DNA reads as TGTGCCAGCAGCTTCGGGAGAAACACTGAAGCTTTCTTT. This chain joins TRBV11-3 and TRBJ1-1; D call uncertain. V was clipped by 3 bases and J by 2 bases, with 7 bases between them. The CDR3 has 13 amino acids. Germline values: CDR1 SGHNT, CDR2 YENEEA.

The J gene is TRBJ2-5, the V gene TRBV29-1; possible D gene TRBD2, 7 bases. V lost 4 bases and J 5 bases, leaving 11 bases between the germline ends. The CDR3 runs 12 residues. Germline CDR1 reads SQVTM; CDR2 reads ANQGSEA. The chain's CDR3 is CSVAGGEETQYF. The DNA of the CDR3 is TGCAGCGTTGCGGGGGGCGAGGAGACCCAGTACTTC.

The chain links TRBV19 to TRBJ2-5; TRBD2 aligns across 10 bases. Trimming cost V 5 bases and J 5 bases; bases outside gene matches: 14. The CDR3 consists of 17 residues. Germline V gene sequence: CDR1 LNHDA, CDR2 SQIVND (reference sequence). CDR3: CASSFLSPGTSVETQYF. CDR3 coding DNA: TGTGCCAGTAGTTTTTTATCCCCCGGGACTAGCGTGGAGACCCAGTACTTC.

The rearrangement joins TRBV7-9 to TRBJ2-1, with 12 bases matching TRBD2. There are 17 residues in the CDR3. CDR1 SEHNR and CDR2 FQNEAQ come from the germline V gene (reference sequence). The junction had 9 bases not matched to a gene; V was cut back by 4 bases and J by 5 bases. The CDR3 DNA reads TGTGCCAGCAGCTCCTGGACTAGCGGGACGGACCACAATGAGCAGTTCTTC. Translated, it gives CASSSWTSGTDHNEQFF.

This rearrangement joins TRBV25-1 to TRBJ2-1, with 13 bases that match TRBD2. V lost 4 bases to trimming and J lost 7 bases; unmatched junction nucleotides: 10. This CDR3 is 17 amino acids long. The germline V gene encodes CDR1 MGHDK and CDR2 SYGVNS. CDR3 coding DNA: TGTGCCAGCAGTGGAATACCGGGACTAGCGGGAAGTAATGAGCAGTTCTTC. It is translated as CASSGIPGLAGSNEQFF.

The V call is TRBV28, the J call TRBJ1-3; possibly TRBD1 for D (5 bases). The CDR3 extends over 16 amino acids. From germline, CDR1 is MDHEN and CDR2 SYDVKM. Trimming left V 5 bases short and J 0 bases short, with 14 bases between. DNA for the CDR3: TGTGCCAGCAGTCCATCTTTTGGGGCCTCTGGAAACACCATATATTTT. Its protein is CASSPSFGASGNTIYF.

The gene calls are TRBV19 and TRBJ1-4; the match to TRBD1 covers 10 bases. V gave up 7 bases and J gave up 11 bases; unmatched junction bases: 13. The CDR3 sequence is 15 residues long. Germline loops: CDR1 LNHDA, CDR2 SQIVND (reference sequence). Here the CDR3 reads CASNLRGQGIGKLFF. The DNA of the CDR3 is TGTGCCAGTAACCTACGGGGACAGGGGATCGGGAAACTGTTTTTT. The full variable domain, with the rest looked up from reference TRBV19 and TRBJ1-4, is DGGITQSPKYLFRKEGQNVTLSCEQNLNHDAMYWYRQDPGQGLRLIYYSQIVNDFQKGDIAEGYSVSREKKESFPLTVTSAQKNPTAFYLCASNLRGQGIGKLFFGSGTQLSVL.

The table lists this clone with a few counts. The chain uses TRBV4-1 and TRBJ2-3; TRBD2 matches at 10 bases. The CDR3 covers 18 residues. Germline CDR1 is MGHRA and CDR2 is YSYEKL. With 1 base clipped from V and 2 bases from J, the junction kept 9 bases outside the gene matches. CDR3 coding DNA: TGCGCCAGCAGCCAAGCCCCAGCGGGAGGGCTGGCCACAGATACGCAGTATTTT. It encodes CASSQAPAGGLATDTQYF.

The count of this clone is one. This sequence joins TRBV6-5 and TRBJ1-4, with D unresolved. V lost 6 bases and J lost 7, with 15 bases in between. The CDR3 totals 14 residues. CDR1 and CDR2 from the germline V gene are MNHEY and SVGAGI. CDR3 amino acids: CASRGSGGREKLFF. The CDR3 DNA reads as TGTGCCAGCAGAGGGTCCGGAGGGCGTGAAAAACTGTTTTTT.

The chain employs TRBV15 and TRBJ2-7; D gene unclear. The CDR3 covers 14 residues. The V end lost 0 bases, the J end lost 3 bases, and 9 bases lay between the germline ends. Germline assignment: CDR1 LNHNV and CDR2 YYDKDF (reference sequence). The CDR3 DNA follows: TGTGCCACCAGCAGAGAGGCGGCTGACTACGAGCAGTACTTC. It translates to CATSREAADYEQYF.

The rearrangement links TRBV29-1 to TRBJ2-3, with D possibly TRBD2 on 5 matching bases. Germline V gives CDR1 SQVTM, CDR2 ANQGSEA. V lost 2 bases to trimming and J lost 0 bases, with 12 bases between them. The CDR3 length is 15 residues. CDR3 amino acids: CSVEPRRKSTDTQYF. DNA for the CDR3: TGCAGCGTTGAACCACGGAGGAAAAGCACAGATACGCAGTATTTT.